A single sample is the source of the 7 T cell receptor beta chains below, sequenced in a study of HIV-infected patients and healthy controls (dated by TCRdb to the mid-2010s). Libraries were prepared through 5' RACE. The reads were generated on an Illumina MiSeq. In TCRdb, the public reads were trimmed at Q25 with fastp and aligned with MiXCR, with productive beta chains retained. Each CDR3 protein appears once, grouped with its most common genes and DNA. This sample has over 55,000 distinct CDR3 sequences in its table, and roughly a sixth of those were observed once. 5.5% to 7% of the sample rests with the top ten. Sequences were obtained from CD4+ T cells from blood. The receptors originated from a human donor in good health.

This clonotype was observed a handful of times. The CDR3 DNA follows: TGTGCCAGCAGGACCCCCGGGACAAACTACGAGCAGTACTTC. This sequence encodes CASRTPGTNYEQYF. This chain uses TRBV28 with TRBJ2-7; the D gene is possibly TRBD1 (6 bases). Trimming removed 6 bases at V and 3 bases at J, with 15 bases between. The CDR3 has 14 amino acids. CDR1 is MDHEN and CDR2 is SYDVKM in the germline V gene.

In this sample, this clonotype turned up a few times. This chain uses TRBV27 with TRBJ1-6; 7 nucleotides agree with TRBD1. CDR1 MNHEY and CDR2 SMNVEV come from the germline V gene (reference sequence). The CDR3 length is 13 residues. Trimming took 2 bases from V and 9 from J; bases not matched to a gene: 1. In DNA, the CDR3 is TGTGCCAGCAGTTTAGGACAGGTTTCACCCCTCCACTTT. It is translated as CASSLGQVSPLHF.

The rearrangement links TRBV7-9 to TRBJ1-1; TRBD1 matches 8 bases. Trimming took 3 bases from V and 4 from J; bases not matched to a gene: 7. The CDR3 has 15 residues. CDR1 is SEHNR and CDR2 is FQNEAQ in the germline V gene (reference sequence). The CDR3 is CASSFQGALSTEAFF. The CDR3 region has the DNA TGTGCCAGCAGCTTCCAGGGGGCGCTTAGCACTGAAGCTTTCTTT.

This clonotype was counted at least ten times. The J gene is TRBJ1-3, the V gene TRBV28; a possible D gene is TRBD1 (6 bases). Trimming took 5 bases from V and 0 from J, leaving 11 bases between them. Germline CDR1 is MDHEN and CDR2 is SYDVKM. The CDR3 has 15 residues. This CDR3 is CASSEQGPSGNTIYF. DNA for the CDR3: TGTGCCAGCAGTGAACAGGGACCCTCTGGAAACACCATATATTTT.

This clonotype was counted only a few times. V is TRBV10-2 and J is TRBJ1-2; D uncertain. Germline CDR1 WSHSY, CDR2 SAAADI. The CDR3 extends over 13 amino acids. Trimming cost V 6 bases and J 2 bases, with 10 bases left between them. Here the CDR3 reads CASSRENNYGYTF. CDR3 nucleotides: TGCGCCAGCAGCCGGGAAAACAACTATGGCTACACCTTC.

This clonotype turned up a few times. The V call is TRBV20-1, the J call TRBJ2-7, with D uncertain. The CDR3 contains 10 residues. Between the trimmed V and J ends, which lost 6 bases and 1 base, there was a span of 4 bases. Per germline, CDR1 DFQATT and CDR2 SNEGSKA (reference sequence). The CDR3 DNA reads TGCAGTGCCGTATCCTACGAGCAGTACTTC. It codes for CSAVSYEQYF.

In nucleotides, the CDR3 is TGTGCCAGCAGTGACCTTAGGGGAGGACCTGGTTTTTCTGGAAACACCATATATTTT. Translated, it gives CASSDLRGGPGFSGNTIYF. This chain joins TRBV6-4 and TRBJ1-3, with D possibly TRBD1 on 5 matching bases. The germline V gene has CDR1 MRHNA and CDR2 SNTAGT. CDR3 length: 19 amino acids. V was trimmed by 2 bases and J by 1 base, leaving 21 bases between them.